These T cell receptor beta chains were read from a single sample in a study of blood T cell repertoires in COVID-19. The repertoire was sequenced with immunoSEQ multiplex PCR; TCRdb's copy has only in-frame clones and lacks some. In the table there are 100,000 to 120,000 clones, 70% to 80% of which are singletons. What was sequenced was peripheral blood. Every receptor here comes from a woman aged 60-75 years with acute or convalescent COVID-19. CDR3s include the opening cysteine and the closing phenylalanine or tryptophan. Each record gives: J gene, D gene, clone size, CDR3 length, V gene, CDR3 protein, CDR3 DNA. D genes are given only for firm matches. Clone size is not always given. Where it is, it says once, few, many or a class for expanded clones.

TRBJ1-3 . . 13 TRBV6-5 CASSSTVGNTIYF TGTGCCAGCAGTTCCACGGTGGGAAACACCATATATTTT
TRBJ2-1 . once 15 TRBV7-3 CASSLRGLDYNEQFF TGTGCCAGCAGCTTAAGAGGCCTAGATTACAATGAGCAGTTCTTC
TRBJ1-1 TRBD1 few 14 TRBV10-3 CAIRGQGENTEAFF TGTGCCATCAGGGGACAGGGTGAGAACACTGAAGCTTTCTTT
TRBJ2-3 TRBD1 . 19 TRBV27 CASSLRRDRVGLSTDTQYF TGTGCCAGCAGTTTACGCCGGGACAGGGTTGGGTTGAGCACAGATACGCAGTATTTT
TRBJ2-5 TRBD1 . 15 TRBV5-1 CASSLMPDREETQYF TGCGCCAGCAGCTTGATGCCCGACAGGGAAGAGACCCAGTACTTC
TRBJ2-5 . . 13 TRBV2 CASNPGAAETQYF TGTGCCAGCAACCCAGGGGCGGCAGAGACCCAGTACTTC
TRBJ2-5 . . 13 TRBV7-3 CASSPSTQETQYF TGTGCCAGCAGCCCTTCAACTCAAGAGACCCAGTACTTC
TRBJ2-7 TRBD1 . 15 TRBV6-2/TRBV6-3 CASSYSGQGPYEQYF TGTGCCAGCAGTTACTCGGGACAGGGGCCCTACGAGCAGTACTTC
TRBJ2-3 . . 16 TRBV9 CASSEPPPTPGDTQYF TGTGCCAGCAGCGAGCCCCCTCCCACCCCGGGAGATACGCAGTATTTT
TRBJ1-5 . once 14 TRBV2 CASSDRGAVQPQHF TGTGCCAGCAGTGATCGGGGGGCGGTTCAGCCCCAGCATTTT
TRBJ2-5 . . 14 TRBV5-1 CASSSQGPWETQYF TGCGCCAGCAGCTCACAGGGCCCTTGGGAGACCCAGTACTTC
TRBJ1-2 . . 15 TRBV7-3 CASSLTRTDNYGYTF TGTGCCAGCAGCTTAACGAGGACAGATAACTATGGCTACACCTTC
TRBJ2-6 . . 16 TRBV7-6 CASRNSGASGANVLTF TGTGCCAGCAGGAATTCAGGGGCCTCTGGGGCCAACGTCCTGACTTTC
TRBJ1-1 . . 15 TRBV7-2 CASSLAQGQNTEAFF TGTGCCAGCAGCTTAGCGCAGGGGCAAAACACTGAAGCTTTCTTT